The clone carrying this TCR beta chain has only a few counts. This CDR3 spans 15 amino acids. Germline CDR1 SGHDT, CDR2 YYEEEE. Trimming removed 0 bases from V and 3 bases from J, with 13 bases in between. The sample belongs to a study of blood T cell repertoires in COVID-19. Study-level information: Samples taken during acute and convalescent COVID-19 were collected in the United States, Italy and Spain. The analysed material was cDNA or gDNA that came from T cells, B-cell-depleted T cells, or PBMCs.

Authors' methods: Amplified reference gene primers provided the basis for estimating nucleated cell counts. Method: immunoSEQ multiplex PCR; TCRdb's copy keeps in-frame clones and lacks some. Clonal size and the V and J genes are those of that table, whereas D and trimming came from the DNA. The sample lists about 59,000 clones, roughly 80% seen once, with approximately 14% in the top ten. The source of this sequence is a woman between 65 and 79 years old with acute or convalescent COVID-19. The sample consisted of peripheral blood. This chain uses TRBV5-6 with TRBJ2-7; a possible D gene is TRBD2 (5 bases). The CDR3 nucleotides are TGTGCCAGCAGCTTGGACCCGGGGAACGGCTACGAGCAGTACGTC. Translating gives CASSLDPGNGYEQYV.